A single sample gave rise to the 30 T cell receptor beta chains below, sequenced in a study of blood T cell repertoires in COVID-19. Sequencing used immunoSEQ multiplex PCR; TCRdb keeps in-frame clones, though not all of them. The sample consists of hundreds of thousands of clones, approximately 84% of them appearing once. The sample was peripheral blood. The receptors shown here come from a woman in her twenties or thirties who had recovered from COVID-19.

The rearrangement uses TRBV5-4 and TRBJ2-7, with D tentatively TRBD2 (7 bases). Germline V gene sequence: CDR1 SGHNT, CDR2 YYREEE (reference sequence). V was pared by 1 base and J by 4 bases, with 9 bases between. The CDR3 has 13 amino acids. Here the CDR3 reads CASSLRGAYEQYF. CDR3 DNA sequence: TGTGCCAGCAGCTTGCGGGGGGCGTACGAGCAGTACTTC. The whole variable domain, remainder taken from reference TRBV5-4 and TRBJ2-7, is ETGVTQSPTHLIKTRGQQVTLRCSSQSGHNTVSWYQQALGQGPQFIFQYYREEENGRGNFPPRFSGLQFPNYSSELNVNALELDDSALYLCASSLRGAYEQYFGPGTRLTVT.

This chain links TRBV4-1 with TRBJ2-7, with D maybe TRBD1 (6 bases). The V end was cut by 1 base, the J end by 0 bases, with 10 bases between. Germline values: CDR1 MGHRA, CDR2 YSYEKL. The CDR3 totals 15 residues. The CDR3 DNA reads TGCGCCAGCAGCCAAGCGGGGACAAGCTCCTACGAGCAGTACTTC. This gives the protein CASSQAGTSSYEQYF.

V is TRBV3-1 (or the pseudogene TRBV3-2) and J is TRBJ2-5; weak D call: TRBD1 (6 bases). This CDR3 contains 16 residues. With 1 base removed from V and 4 bases from J, the gap between germline ends came to 16 bases. Germline-derived CDR1 and CDR2 are LGHDT and YNNKEL (reference sequence). As DNA, the CDR3 is TGTGCCAGCAGCCAAGTCCACAGGGAGAGGAGAGAGACCCAGTACTTC. Amino acids: CASSQVHRERRETQYF.

The gene calls are TRBV7-9 and TRBJ2-5, with 8 bases matching TRBD1. The germline gives CDR1 SEHNR, CDR2 FQNEAQ (reference sequence). With V trimmed by 5 bases and J by 2 bases, 10 bases remained unmatched. The CDR3 contains 16 residues. The CDR3: CASSPAGGPNQETQYF. The CDR3 nucleotides are TGTGCCAGCAGCCCCGCAGGGGGCCCGAATCAAGAGACCCAGTACTTC.

About this clone: Other DNA sequences of this sample code for an identical CDR3. The chain uses TRBV27 and TRBJ2-3; no reliable D call. Germline lookup yields CDR1 MNHEY and CDR2 SMNVEV (reference sequence). The CDR3 loop spans 13 amino acids. V was clipped by 4 bases and J by 3 bases, with 8 bases between them. Here the CDR3 DNA reads TGTGCCAGCAGTTCCTCCGGGACAGATACGCAGTATTTT. This gives the protein CASSSSGTDTQYF.

This chain uses TRBV3-1 (or the pseudogene TRBV3-2) with TRBJ2-2; D might be TRBD1 (5 bases). V dropped 5 bases and J dropped 0 bases, with 7 bases sitting between them. The CDR3 spans 14 residues. Germline V lookup: CDR1 LGHDT, CDR2 YNNKEL (reference sequence). CDR3 in DNA: TGTGCCAGCAGCGCAGGGACGAACACCGGGGAGCTGTTTTTT. This gives the protein CASSAGTNTGELFF.

This chain joins TRBV29-1 and TRBJ2-3, with 10 bases that match TRBD2. V shed 5 bases and J 2 bases; nucleotides not matched to a gene: 7. CDR1 and CDR2 from the germline V gene are SQVTM and ANQGSEA. The CDR3 consists of 15 residues. CDR3 loop: CSVIWSGGATDTQYF. The CDR3 DNA is TGCAGCGTTATATGGAGCGGGGGGGCCACAGATACGCAGTATTTT.

This clone was found a few times. The chain recombines TRBV19 with TRBJ1-4, with 10 bases fitting TRBD1. V trimming: 7 bases; J trimming: 8 bases; junction bases outside the gene matches: 10. Looked up from germline, CDR1 is LNHDA and CDR2 is SQIVND (reference sequence). This CDR3 has 15 amino acids. The CDR3 DNA reads TGTGCCAGTACCCCGGGACAGGGGAGCGAAGAAAAACTGTTTTTT. Its translation: CASTPGQGSEEKLFF. Complete variable domain (other parts from reference TRBV19 and TRBJ1-4): DGGITQSPKYLFRKEGQNVTLSCEQNLNHDAMYWYRQDPGQGLRLIYYSQIVNDFQKGDIAEGYSVSREKKESFPLTVTSAQKNPTAFYLCASTPGQGSEEKLFFGSGTQLSVL.

The chain recombines TRBV6-1 with TRBJ1-2; tentative D call: TRBD1 (5 bases). CDR3 length equals 15 residues. With 2 bases removed from V and 9 bases from J, the gap between germline ends came to 19 bases. Germline V gene lookup returns CDR1 MNHNS and CDR2 SASEGT. The chain's CDR3 is CASSESGPGMDSYTF. The CDR3, as DNA: TGTGCCAGCAGTGAATCGGGCCCAGGGATGGATAGCTACACCTTC.

The chain links TRBV28 to TRBJ2-7; 11 bases agree with TRBD1. CDR1 is MDHEN and CDR2 is SYDVKM in the germline V gene. With V trimmed by 5 bases and J by 6 bases, 3 bases remained unmatched. The CDR3 consists of 13 residues. CDR3 nucleotides: TGTGCCAGCAGTAAGGACAGGGGGCGCGAGCAGTACTTC. It specifies CASSKDRGREQYF.

The chain joins TRBV6-5 to TRBJ1-1; 7 bases match TRBD1. With V trimmed by 2 bases and J by 1 base, 4 bases remained unmatched. Germline-derived CDR1 and CDR2 are MNHEY and SVGAGI. The CDR3 is made up of 15 amino acids. CDR3 DNA sequence: TGTGCCAGCAGTTACGGCTGGACAGGGAACACTGAAGCTTTCTTT. Encoded protein: CASSYGWTGNTEAFF.

This clone was counted many times. V and J are TRBV6-2 or TRBV6-3 and TRBJ2-3, with D possibly TRBD2 on 5 matching bases. The germline V gene has CDR1 MNHEY and CDR2 SVGEGT. The CDR3 consists of 13 residues. Trimming pared 2 bases from V and 3 bases from J, leaving 6 bases between. CDR3 sequence reads: CASSYRETDTQYF. The CDR3 DNA is TGTGCCAGCAGTTACCGGGAAACAGATACGCAGTATTTT.

The J gene is TRBJ1-3, the V gene TRBV9; D remains unclear. Germline V gene data show CDR1 as SGDLS and CDR2 as YYNGEE. This CDR3 region has 9 residues. The DNA of the CDR3 is TGTGAGGGCGGGAACACCATATATTTT. Amino acids: CEGGNTIYF.

This CDR3 reads CASSPAVAGVGNEQFF. In DNA form, the CDR3 reads TGTGCCAGCAGCCCCGCCGTAGCGGGGGTGGGCAATGAGCAGTTCTTC. V gene TRBV9 combines with J gene TRBJ2-1, with 9 nucleotides matching TRBD2. The germline gives CDR1 SGDLS, CDR2 YYNGEE. The CDR3 consists of 16 residues. Unmatched junction bases numbered 11, after V lost 4 bases and J lost 6 bases. Based on the CDR3 plus reference TRBV9 and TRBJ2-1, the full variable domain is DSGVTQTPKHLITATGQRVTLRCSPRSGDLSVYWYQQSLDQGLQFLIQYYNGEERAKGNILERFSAQQFPDLHSELNLSSLELGDSALYFCASSPAVAGVGNEQFFGPGTRLTVL.

The V and J genes are TRBV15 and TRBJ1-1; tentative D call: TRBD1 (6 bases). The CDR3 covers 13 residues. V lost 4 bases, J lost 4 bases, and 10 bases lay in between. The V gene's germline CDR1 is LNHNV and CDR2 YYDKDF (reference sequence). For the CDR3, the DNA is TGTGCCACCAGCATTGACAGGCCCACTGAAGCTTTCTTT. As protein: CATSIDRPTEAFF. The full variable domain, its missing parts supplied by reference TRBV15 and TRBJ1-1, is DAMVIQNPRYQVTQFGKPVTLSCSQTLNHNVMYWYQQKSSQAPKLLFHYYDKDFNNEADTPDNFQSRRPNTSFCFLDIRSPGLGDTAMYLCATSIDRPTEAFFGQGTRLTVV.

This sequence joins TRBV5-1 and TRBJ2-3; TRBD2 matches 7 bases. Trimming at V came to 0 bases and at J to 4 bases, leaving 8 bases not matched to a gene. CDR1 SGHRS and CDR2 YFSETQ come from the germline V gene. The CDR3 covers 16 residues. CDR3 in DNA: TGCGCCAGCAGCTTGGGATCGGGGGGTAATTCAGATACGCAGTATTTT. This translates into CASSLGSGGNSDTQYF.

Of note for this clone: Other DNA sequences in this specimen translate into the identical CDR3. The genes are TRBV28 and TRBJ1-2; no definite D call. Per germline, CDR1 MDHEN and CDR2 SYDVKM. V was shortened by 1 base and J by 4 bases, with 7 bases between the two germline ends. CDR3 length: 13 residues. The CDR3 coding sequence is TGTGCCAGCAGTTTATTGGGCGCCTATGGCTACACCTTC. Its translation: CASSLLGAYGYTF.

The chain links TRBV18 to TRBJ1-5; 7 nucleotides align to TRBD1. The ends lost 3 bases at V and 6 bases at J; junction bases unmatched: 11. The CDR3 consists of 16 residues. Germline CDR1 reads KGHSH; CDR2 reads LQKENI. The DNA of the CDR3 is TGTGCCAGCTCACCGTCATCTACGAGGGGGCCTCAGCCCCAGCATTTT. Translating gives CASSPSSTRGPQPQHF. The variable domain in full, completed from reference TRBV18 and TRBJ1-5, reads NAGVMQNPRHLVRRRGQEARLRCSPMKGHSHVYWYRQLPEEGLKFMVYLQKENIIDESGMPKERFSAEFPKEGPSILRIQQVVRGDSAAYFCASSPSSTRGPQPQHFGDGTRLSIL.

CDR3 nucleotide sequence: TGCGCCAGCAGCTGGATTATTCGGTCTCGAGCGACAGGCACAACTCCCGAGCAGTTCTTC. Residues: CASSWIIRSRATGTTPEQFF. The chain carries TRBV5-1 and TRBJ2-1; weak D call: TRBD1 (6 bases). The CDR3 is 20 residues long. Trimming took off 3 bases at V and 10 bases at J, with 35 bases between the two ends. Germline CDR1 is SGHRS and CDR2 is YFSETQ.

The chain employs TRBV4-1 and TRBJ1-5; tentatively, D is TRBD1 (6 bases). Germline V gives CDR1 MGHRA, CDR2 YSYEKL. Trimming cost V 1 base and J 0 bases, with 10 bases left between them. The CDR3 extends over 16 amino acids. CDR3 residues: CASSQVSGVSNQPQHF. The CDR3, as DNA: TGCGCCAGCAGCCAAGTATCAGGGGTTAGCAATCAGCCCCAGCATTTT.

The gene calls are TRBV10-3 and TRBJ2-7; 8 bases match TRBD1. Germline CDR1 ENHRY, CDR2 SYGVKD. This CDR3 has 13 residues. V lost 9 bases and J lost 5; bases outside the gene matches: 9. The CDR3 nucleotides are TGTGCCATTGCCCAGGGGGCGGGCAACGAGCAGTACTTC. It codes for CAIAQGAGNEQYF.

The V and J genes are TRBV21-1 and TRBJ1-1; the tabulated D call, TRBD1, remains unverified against the DNA. TRBV21-1 is a listed pseudogene. This CDR3 has 14 amino acids. This CDR3 is CASSKATGRTEAFF. DNA of the CDR3: TGTGCCAGCAGCAAAGCGACAGGGCGGACTGAAGCTTTCTTT.

The gene calls are TRBV7-3 and TRBJ2-2, with a possible D match to TRBD1 (6 bases). The germline gives CDR1 SGHTA, CDR2 FQGTGA. CDR3 length equals 12 residues. V was trimmed by 7 bases and J by 3 bases, leaving 6 bases between them. The DNA for the CDR3 is TGTGCCAGCACAGGGGACACCGGGGAGCTGTTTTTT. Its translation: CASTGDTGELFF.

This chain links TRBV6-2 or TRBV6-3 with TRBJ1-1; D is ambiguous. The V end lost 0 bases, the J end lost 2 bases, and 7 bases lay between the germline ends. The CDR3 has 14 amino acids. Germline CDR1 and CDR2: MNHEY and SVGEGT. Here the CDR3 reads CASSYSALNTEAFF. As DNA, the CDR3 is TGTGCCAGCAGTTACTCGGCTTTAAACACTGAAGCTTTCTTT.

This CDR3 reads CSVEMTGQETQYF. CDR3 DNA: TGCAGCGTCGAGATGACAGGTCAAGAGACCCAGTACTTC. The chain is built from TRBV29-1 and TRBJ2-5; D may be TRBD1 (6 bases). V was cut by 6 bases and J by 2 bases, with 13 bases left in between. This CDR3 contains 13 residues. Germline V CDR1 and CDR2: SQVTM, ANQGSEA.

The V gene is TRBV10-3, the J gene TRBJ2-2; D gene unclear. The CDR3 spans 15 residues. Trimming took off 0 bases at V and 6 bases at J, with 11 bases between the two ends. Germline CDR1 is ENHRY and CDR2 is SYGVKD. The CDR3 protein is CAISESNSLSGELFF. CDR3 nucleotides: TGTGCCATCAGTGAGTCGAACTCTCTATCCGGGGAGCTGTTTTTT.

This chain connects TRBV14 to TRBJ1-2; TRBD1 might be the D (5 bases). Germline V gene lookup returns CDR1 SGHDN and CDR2 FVKESK. Deletions cut 4 bases from V and 6 bases from J, with 24 bases between. The CDR3 loop spans 17 amino acids. CDR3 protein: CASSPEVAIWGVDGYTF. The CDR3 nucleotides are TGTGCCAGCAGCCCGGAAGTTGCTATCTGGGGCGTGGATGGCTACACCTTC.

This chain uses TRBV6-6 with TRBJ1-1; TRBD1 aligns across 10 bases. The germline V gene has CDR1 MNHNY and CDR2 SVGAGI (reference sequence). J gave up 6 bases and V 6 bases, and 7 bases lay outside the gene matches. The CDR3 is 14 amino acids. CDR3 region: CASRKTGGSPEAFF. CDR3 bases: TGTGCCAGCAGAAAGACAGGGGGCTCTCCTGAAGCTTTCTTT.

The chain joins TRBV19 to TRBJ1-2; TRBD1 matches at 8 bases. The CDR3 sequence is 14 residues long. The V gene's germline CDR1 is LNHDA and CDR2 SQIVND (reference sequence). J lost 6 bases, V lost 6 bases, and 9 bases had no gene match. The CDR3 DNA is TGTGCCAGTAGCCGGACAGGGTCGTTAAATGGCTACACCTTC. It encodes CASSRTGSLNGYTF. Filled out from reference TRBV19 and TRBJ1-2, the complete variable domain reads DGGITQSPKYLFRKEGQNVTLSCEQNLNHDAMYWYRQDPGQGLRLIYYSQIVNDFQKGDIAEGYSVSREKKESFPLTVTSAQKNPTAFYLCASSRTGSLNGYTFGSGTRLTVV.

The chain employs TRBV2 and TRBJ2-7, with 8 bases fitting TRBD1. CDR3 length: 16 amino acids. Unmatched junction bases numbered 13, after V lost 5 bases and J lost 4 bases. Germline V CDR1 and CDR2: SNHLY, FYNNEI. The CDR3 spells CASSFPPGQVLYEQYF. CDR3 nucleotide sequence: TGTGCCAGCAGTTTTCCACCGGGACAGGTTCTTTACGAGCAGTACTTC.